This record looks at one T cell receptor beta chain sequence and its context. Its antigen is unknown. Trimming left V 4 bases short and J 2 bases short, with 11 bases between. The length of the CDR3 is 14 residues. Germline CDR1 SEHNR, CDR2 FQNEAQ (reference sequence). TCRdb fed the 5' RACE reads into MiXCR, producing one record per CDR3 protein. The table lists 300,000 to 350,000 distinct CDR3 sequences, roughly an eighth of them singletons. This sample was taken from a study of T-cell memory formation after mild COVID-19. Study-wide context: For the most part, TCR clusters were specific to one donor.

The study, taken as a whole, reports: Cross-reactive memory seemingly joined, as some responding clones were found in pre-infection memory.

The sequencing sample was made of PBMCs or a T cell subset sorted from them (not recorded which). The source of this sequence is a man aged 18 to 30 who had mild COVID-19 (a few samples of this study predate the infection). Cell type and time point are not known. The V call is TRBV7-9, the J call TRBJ2-5; D unclear. As DNA, the CDR3 is TGTGCCAGCAGCTCCCTGAACAGTCAAGAGACCCAGTACTTC. This translates into CASSSLNSQETQYF.